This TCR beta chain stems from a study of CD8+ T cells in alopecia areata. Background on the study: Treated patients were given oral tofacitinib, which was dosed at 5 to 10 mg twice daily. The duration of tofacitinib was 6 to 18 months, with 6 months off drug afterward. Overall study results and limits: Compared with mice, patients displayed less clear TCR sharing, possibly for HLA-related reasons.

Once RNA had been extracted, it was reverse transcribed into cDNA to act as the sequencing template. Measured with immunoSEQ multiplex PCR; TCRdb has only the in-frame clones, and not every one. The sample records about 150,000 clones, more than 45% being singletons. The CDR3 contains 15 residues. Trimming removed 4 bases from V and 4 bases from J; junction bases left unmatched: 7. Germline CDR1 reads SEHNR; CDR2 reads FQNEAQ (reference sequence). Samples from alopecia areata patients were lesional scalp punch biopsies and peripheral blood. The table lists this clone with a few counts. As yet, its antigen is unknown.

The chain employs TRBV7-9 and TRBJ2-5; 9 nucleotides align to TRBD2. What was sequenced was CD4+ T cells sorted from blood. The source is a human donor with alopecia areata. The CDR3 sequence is CASSSIAGESETQYF. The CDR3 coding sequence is TGTGCCAGCAGCTCTATAGCGGGAGAATCAGAGACCCAGTACTTC.